This passage covers 25 T cell receptor beta chains from one sample sequenced in a study of cytomegalovirus exposure and HLA in healthy donors. The PCR used 60 Vbeta and 13 Jbeta primers. Using immunoSEQ multiplex PCR, the repertoire was profiled, and TCRdb retains in-frame clones only, with some absent. Among around 190,000 clones listed, 65% to 90% were seen once. Sequencing used PBMCs. Receptors originate from a woman between 50 and 59 years old in good health and CMV-seronegative.

The table lists this clone with a count of one. The chain recombines TRBV27 with TRBJ1-1; 7 bases match TRBD1. CDR3 size: 15 residues. Trimming at V came to 6 bases and at J to 0 bases, leaving 7 bases not matched to a gene. Germline CDR1 reads MNHEY; CDR2 reads SMNVEV (reference sequence). The CDR3, as DNA: TGTGCCAGCAGAAGGGACAGCACTCTGAACACTGAAGCTTTCTTT. Translation: CASRRDSTLNTEAFF.

The chain carries TRBV6-1 and TRBJ2-3; D remains unclear. The germline V gene encodes CDR1 MNHNS and CDR2 SASEGT. V lost 2 bases and J 1 base, leaving 4 bases between the germline ends. The CDR3 loop spans 13 amino acids. The chain's CDR3 is CASSEPGTDTQYF. The CDR3, as DNA: TGTGCCAGCAGTGAACCCGGCACAGATACGCAGTATTTT.

The chain has TRBV30 and TRBJ2-7; TRBD1 matches at 9 bases. Trimming cost V 1 base and J 5 bases; bases outside gene matches: 6. This CDR3 has 14 residues. Per germline, CDR1 GTSNPN and CDR2 SVGIG (reference sequence). This chain's CDR3 is CAWSEDRGNHEQYF. The CDR3 DNA reads as TGTGCCTGGAGTGAAGACAGGGGGAACCACGAGCAGTACTTC.

The V gene is TRBV28, the J gene TRBJ2-7, with 7 bases identical to TRBD1. The CDR3 covers 16 residues. Germline values: CDR1 MDHEN, CDR2 SYDVKM. V trimming: 4 bases; J trimming: 1 base; junction bases outside the gene matches: 10. CDR3 nucleotides: TGTGCCAGCAGTTGGCCCCCAGGGGGTGGGTCCTACGAGCAGTACTTC. Residues: CASSWPPGGGSYEQYF. The complete variable domain, with remaining parts taken from reference TRBV28 and TRBJ2-7, reads DVKVTQSSRYLVKRTGEKVFLECVQDMDHENMFWYRQDPGLGLRLIYFSYDVKMKEKGDIPEGYSVSREKKERFSLILESASTNQTSMYLCASSWPPGGGSYEQYFGPGTRLTVT.

This clone turned up a few times. The rearrangement joins TRBV7-2 to TRBJ2-1, with D possibly being TRBD1 (6 bases). Germline V gives CDR1 SGHTA, CDR2 FQGNSA. The V gene lost 4 bases and the J gene lost 7 bases, with 8 bases spanning the gap. The CDR3 sequence is 12 residues long. CDR3 DNA sequence: TGTGCCAGCAGCTCCAGGGGAAATGAGCAGTTCTTC. This encodes CASSSRGNEQFF.

V usage is TRBV27 and J usage is TRBJ2-3, with 8 bases matching TRBD1. CDR1 is MNHEY, CDR2 SMNVEV, per germline (reference sequence). V was pared by 8 bases and J by 8 bases, with 12 bases of the junction left unmatched. The CDR3 length is 14 residues. CDR3 region: CASRTDRAHGTQYF. Written as DNA, the CDR3 is TGTGCCAGCCGGACGGACAGGGCCCACGGTACGCAGTATTTT.

This clone was observed a few times. The genes are TRBV28 and TRBJ1-4, with D possibly being TRBD1 (5 bases). This CDR3 is built from 14 residues. V lost 6 bases and J 10 bases, leaving 18 bases between the germline ends. Germline V CDR1 and CDR2: MDHEN, SYDVKM. The CDR3 region is CASRELRGMGKLFF. CDR3 nucleotides: TGTGCCAGCAGGGAATTAAGGGGAATGGGAAAACTGTTTTTT. The complete variable domain, with remaining parts taken from reference TRBV28 and TRBJ1-4, reads DVKVTQSSRYLVKRTGEKVFLECVQDMDHENMFWYRQDPGLGLRLIYFSYDVKMKEKGDIPEGYSVSREKKERFSLILESASTNQTSMYLCASRELRGMGKLFFGSGTQLSVL.

A word on this clone: This sample includes further DNA sequences coding for the same CDR3. The J gene is TRBJ2-7, the V gene TRBV18, with 10 bases that match TRBD1. The CDR3 consists of 14 residues. V shed 2 bases and J 2 bases; nucleotides not matched to a gene: 0. The V gene's germline CDR1 is KGHSH and CDR2 LQKENI. CDR3 DNA: TGTGCCAGCTCACCAGGGACAGGGGCCTACGAGCAGTACTTC. Its translation is CASSPGTGAYEQYF.

The rearrangement links TRBV6-5 to TRBJ1-6; 8 bases fit TRBD1. V lost 5 bases to trimming and J lost 12 bases; unmatched junction nucleotides: 6. CDR1 is MNHEY and CDR2 is SVGAGI in the germline V gene. There are 13 residues in the CDR3. The chain's CDR3 is CASSLTGELPLHF. For the CDR3, the DNA is TGTGCCAGCAGTCTGACAGGGGAACTACCCCTCCACTTT.

This clone turned up a few times. The chain employs TRBV2 and TRBJ2-7; 7 bases line up with TRBD1. The CDR3 is 14 amino acids. V lost 8 bases and J lost 1; bases outside the gene matches: 8. The germline V gene has CDR1 SNHLY and CDR2 FYNNEI. CDR3 region: CASPIGQASYEQYF. In DNA form, the CDR3 reads TGTGCCAGCCCTATCGGACAGGCGTCCTACGAGCAGTACTTC. The whole variable domain, remainder taken from reference TRBV2 and TRBJ2-7, is EPEVTQTPSHQVTQMGQEVILRCVPISNHLYFYWYRQILGQKVEFLVSFYNNEISEKSEIFDDQFSVERPDGSNFTLKIRSTKLEDSAMYFCASPIGQASYEQYFGPGTRLTVT.

This sequence joins TRBV7-2 and TRBJ2-5; possible D gene TRBD2, 5 bases. Germline V CDR1 and CDR2: SGHTA, FQGNSA. CDR3 size: 14 residues. Trimming removed 2 bases at V and 0 bases at J, with 7 bases between. CDR3 in amino acids: CASSLQRYQETQYF. CDR3 coding DNA: TGTGCCAGCAGCTTACAGCGGTACCAAGAGACCCAGTACTTC. Supplemented by reference TRBV7-2 and TRBJ2-5, the full variable domain reads GAGVSQSPSNKVTEKGKDVELRCDPISGHTALYWYRQSLGQGLEFLIYFQGNSAPDKSGLPSDRFSAERTGGSVSTLTIQRTQQEDSAVYLCASSLQRYQETQYFGPGTRLLVL.

V usage is TRBV28 and J usage is TRBJ1-2, with no clear D. Trimming removed 9 bases at V and 8 bases at J, with 16 bases between. The CDR3 spans 12 residues. Germline CDR1 MDHEN, CDR2 SYDVKM. CDR3 sequence (DNA): TGTGCCAGTCATAGCCGGCGAGGGGGCTACACCTTC. This encodes CASHSRRGGYTF.

The chain employs TRBV6-5 and TRBJ1-1; 10 positions match TRBD1. The length of the CDR3 is 15 residues. Germline V gene lookup returns CDR1 MNHEY and CDR2 SVGAGI. V lost 3 bases to trimming and J lost 4 bases; unmatched junction nucleotides: 5. CDR3 sequence: CASSYHGDRGTEAFF. The CDR3 DNA follows: TGTGCCAGCAGTTATCATGGGGACAGGGGCACTGAAGCTTTCTTT.

The rearrangement links TRBV5-1 to TRBJ2-3; 11 bases fit TRBD1. The germline CDR1 and CDR2 sequences are SGHRS and YFSETQ. CDR3 length: 14 residues. With 9 bases clipped from V and 6 bases from J, the junction kept 9 bases outside the gene matches. CDR3 coding DNA: TGCGCCACCCAAGAAGGACAGGGGGCGGATACGCAGTATTTT. This codes for CATQEGQGADTQYF. The variable domain in full, with the rest retrieved from reference TRBV5-1 and TRBJ2-3, is KAGVTQTPRYLIKTRGQQVTLSCSPISGHRSVSWYQQTPGQGLQFLFEYFSETQRNKGNFPGRFSGRQFSNSRSEMNVSTLELGDSALYLCATQEGQGADTQYFGPGTRLTVL.

The genes are TRBV10-3 and TRBJ2-3, with 11 bases fitting TRBD2. J was trimmed by 4 bases and V by 0 bases; bases with no gene match: 9. The CDR3 has 18 amino acids. Germline CDR1 reads ENHRY; CDR2 reads SYGVKD. The CDR3 DNA reads TGTGCCATCAGTGAGTCTAAGATAGCGGGAGGGAGGGCAGATACGCAGTATTTT. This translates into CAISESKIAGGRADTQYF.

The chain employs TRBV7-9 and TRBJ1-5; weak D call: TRBD1 (5 bases). The CDR3 extends over 15 amino acids. V was pared by 1 base and J by 5 bases, with 12 bases between. Per the germline V gene, CDR1 is SEHNR and CDR2 is FQNEAQ (reference sequence). CDR3 region: CASSLGGSGDQPQHF. CDR3 nucleotide sequence: TGTGCCAGCAGCTTAGGGGGCAGTGGGGATCAGCCCCAGCATTTT. The variable domain in full, completed from reference TRBV7-9 and TRBJ1-5, reads DTGVSQNPRHKITKRGQNVTFRCDPISEHNRLYWYRQTLGQGPEFLTYFQNEAQLEKSRLLSDRFSAERPKGSFSTLEIQRTEQGDSAMYLCASSLGGSGDQPQHFGDGTRLSIL.

Here the CDR3 DNA reads TGTGCCAGCAGCTGGAGGGTTGGCACTGAAGCTTTCTTT. Amino acid sequence: CASSWRVGTEAFF. The chain uses TRBV5-6 and TRBJ1-1; D call uncertain. In germline, CDR1 is SGHDT, CDR2 YYEEEE. Deletions cut 3 bases from V and 4 bases from J, with 10 bases between. The CDR3 extends over 13 amino acids.

The gene calls are TRBV7-3 and TRBJ1-1; D not certain. CDR3 length equals 15 residues. The ends were cut back, 5 bases at V and 2 bases at J, with 15 bases in the middle. Germline assignment: CDR1 SGHTA and CDR2 FQGTGA. DNA of the CDR3: TGTGCCAGCAGCCGTTTCGGTGGGCTTAACACTGAAGCTTTCTTT. Translating gives CASSRFGGLNTEAFF.

This chain links TRBV28 with TRBJ1-1; 10 bases match TRBD1. Germline-derived CDR1 and CDR2 are MDHEN and SYDVKM. CDR3 length: 15 amino acids. V shed 2 bases and J 4 bases; nucleotides not matched to a gene: 4. CDR3 DNA sequence: TGTGCCAGCAGTTTAACCCGGACAGGGGGCACTGAAGCTTTCTTT. This encodes CASSLTRTGGTEAFF.

The V and J genes are TRBV6-1 and TRBJ1-2, with D uncertain. Trimming took off 4 bases at V and 5 bases at J, with 11 bases between the two ends. The germline V gene encodes CDR1 MNHNS and CDR2 SASEGT. CDR3 length: 13 amino acids. The CDR3 DNA reads as TGTGCCAGCAGTGTTGAGACTTTGTATGGCTACACCTTC. Translating it yields CASSVETLYGYTF.

The gene calls are TRBV18 and TRBJ2-1; tentatively, D is TRBD2 (5 bases). Germline lookup yields CDR1 KGHSH and CDR2 LQKENI. The CDR3 totals 15 residues. V was clipped by 5 bases and J by 0 bases, with 11 bases between them. For the CDR3, the DNA is TGTGCCAGCTCATGGAGGACCTCCTCCTACAATGAGCAGTTCTTC. It encodes CASSWRTSSYNEQFF.

The V gene is TRBV15, the J gene TRBJ2-1; 7 nucleotides match TRBD1. J lost 4 bases, V lost 0 bases, and 3 bases had no gene match. Germline V gene data show CDR1 as LNHNV and CDR2 as YYDKDF (reference sequence). This CDR3 has 15 residues. The CDR3: CATSRDRGQYNEQFF. For the CDR3, the DNA is TGTGCCACCAGCAGAGATAGGGGACAGTACAATGAGCAGTTCTTC.

This clone appeared once. The chain carries TRBV19 and TRBJ2-5; possibly TRBD1 for D (5 bases). This CDR3 has 16 residues. Germline V gives CDR1 LNHDA, CDR2 SQIVND (reference sequence). V lost 3 bases and J lost 6, with 20 bases in between. For the CDR3, the DNA is TGTGCCAGTAGTATCCTCGGCAGGGCGAGCGTAAAGACCCAGTACTTC. This translates into CASSILGRASVKTQYF.

V gene TRBV6-5 combines with J gene TRBJ1-4; D remains ambiguous. CDR1 MNHEY and CDR2 SVGAGI come from the germline V gene. The CDR3 length is 13 residues. V was shortened by 4 bases and J by 5 bases, with 8 bases between the two germline ends. This CDR3 reads CASSWAPNEKLFF. CDR3 DNA: TGTGCCAGCAGTTGGGCACCGAATGAAAAACTGTTTTTT.

This clone was counted many times. The genes are TRBV6-1 and TRBJ2-1; 8 nucleotides match TRBD2. The ends lost 3 bases at V and 4 bases at J; junction bases unmatched: 5. This CDR3 comprises 15 residues. The germline V gene has CDR1 MNHNS and CDR2 SASEGT. The CDR3 loop reads CASSEREAAYNEQFF. The CDR3, as DNA: TGTGCCAGCAGTGAGCGGGAGGCCGCTTACAATGAGCAGTTCTTC.